The entry that follows covers one T cell receptor (beta chain) sequence. The data belong to a study of blood T cell repertoires in COVID-19. In the study overall: Sites across the United States, Italy and Spain contributed samples from acute and convalescent COVID-19.

The CDR3 contains 16 residues. J lost 2 bases, V lost 5 bases, and 11 bases had no gene match. Per the germline V gene, CDR1 is LNHDA and CDR2 is SQIVND (reference sequence). Method: immunoSEQ multiplex PCR; TCRdb's copy keeps in-frame clones and lacks some. The table lists about 130,000 clones, about 88% of them singletons, with roughly 1.1% in the top ten. This sequence was found in an elderly woman with acute or convalescent COVID-19. The chain employs TRBV19 and TRBJ1-2; the match to TRBD1 covers 7 bases. The sample consisted of peripheral blood. The CDR3 nucleotides read TGTGCCAGTAGTGAATCTTCGGGGACAGCCAACTATGGCTACACCTTC. Amino acids: CASSESSGTANYGYTF.